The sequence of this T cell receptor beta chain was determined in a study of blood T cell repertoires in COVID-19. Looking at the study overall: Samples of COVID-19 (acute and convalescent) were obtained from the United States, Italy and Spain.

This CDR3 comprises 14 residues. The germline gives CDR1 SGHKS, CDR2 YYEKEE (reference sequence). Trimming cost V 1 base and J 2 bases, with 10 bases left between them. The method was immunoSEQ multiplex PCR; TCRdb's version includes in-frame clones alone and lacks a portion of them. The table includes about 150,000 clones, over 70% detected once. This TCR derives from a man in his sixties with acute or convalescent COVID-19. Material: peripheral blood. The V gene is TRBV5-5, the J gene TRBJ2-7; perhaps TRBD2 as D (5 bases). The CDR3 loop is CASSLLRAPYEQYF. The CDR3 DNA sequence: TGTGCCAGCAGCTTGTTGCGGGCGCCCTACGAGCAGTACTTC.